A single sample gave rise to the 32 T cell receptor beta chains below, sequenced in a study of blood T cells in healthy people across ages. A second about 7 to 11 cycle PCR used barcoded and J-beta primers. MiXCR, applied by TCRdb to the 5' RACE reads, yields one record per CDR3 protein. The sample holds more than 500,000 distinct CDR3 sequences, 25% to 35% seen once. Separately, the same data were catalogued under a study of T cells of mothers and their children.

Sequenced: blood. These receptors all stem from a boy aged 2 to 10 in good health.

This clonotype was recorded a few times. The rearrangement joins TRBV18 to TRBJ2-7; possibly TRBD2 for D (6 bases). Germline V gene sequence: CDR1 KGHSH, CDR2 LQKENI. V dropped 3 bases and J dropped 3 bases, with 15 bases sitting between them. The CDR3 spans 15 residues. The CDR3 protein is CASSPEGTRHYEQYF. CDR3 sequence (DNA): TGTGCCAGCTCACCCGAAGGGACTCGTCACTACGAGCAGTACTTC.

CDR3 sequence: CASSLVTGTYEQYF. The CDR3 bases are TGTGCCAGCAGCTTAGTTACAGGGACCTACGAGCAGTACTTC. The genes are TRBV7-2 and TRBJ2-7; D might be TRBD1 (6 bases). V lost 1 base to trimming and J lost 2 bases, with 9 bases between them. The CDR3 covers 14 residues. CDR1 and CDR2 (germline): SGHTA, FQGNSA.

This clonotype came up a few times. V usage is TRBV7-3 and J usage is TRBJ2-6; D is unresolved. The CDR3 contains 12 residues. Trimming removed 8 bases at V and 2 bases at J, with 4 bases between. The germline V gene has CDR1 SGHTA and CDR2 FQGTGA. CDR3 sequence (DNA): TGTGCCAGCGGGGCTGGGGCCAACGTCCTGACTTTC. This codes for CASGAGANVLTF.

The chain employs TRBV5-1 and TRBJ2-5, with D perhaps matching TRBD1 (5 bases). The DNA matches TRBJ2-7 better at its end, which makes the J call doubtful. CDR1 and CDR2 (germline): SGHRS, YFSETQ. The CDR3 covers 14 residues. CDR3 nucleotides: TGCGCCAGCAGACCTGCTCAGGGTAGTAACGAGCAGTACTTC. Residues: CASRPAQGSNEQYF.

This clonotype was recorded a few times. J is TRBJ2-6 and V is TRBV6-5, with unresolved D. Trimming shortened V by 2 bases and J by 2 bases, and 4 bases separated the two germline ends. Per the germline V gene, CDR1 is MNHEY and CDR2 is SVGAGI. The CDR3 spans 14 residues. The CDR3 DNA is TGTGCCAGCAGTTACCTAACTGGGGCCAACGTCCTGACTTTC. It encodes CASSYLTGANVLTF.

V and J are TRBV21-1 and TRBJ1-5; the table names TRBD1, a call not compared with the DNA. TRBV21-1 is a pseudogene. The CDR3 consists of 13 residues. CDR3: CARGQARRQPQHF. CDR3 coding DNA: TGTGCCAGGGGACAGGCAAGACGTCAGCCCCAGCATTTT.

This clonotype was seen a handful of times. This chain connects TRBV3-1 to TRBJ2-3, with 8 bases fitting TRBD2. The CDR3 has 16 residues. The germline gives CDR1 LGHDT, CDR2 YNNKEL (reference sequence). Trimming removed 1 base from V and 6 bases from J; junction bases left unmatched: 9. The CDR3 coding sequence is TGTGCCAGCAGCCAAGCTACGGGGGGGTTCTTTGATACGCAGTATTTT. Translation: CASSQATGGFFDTQYF.

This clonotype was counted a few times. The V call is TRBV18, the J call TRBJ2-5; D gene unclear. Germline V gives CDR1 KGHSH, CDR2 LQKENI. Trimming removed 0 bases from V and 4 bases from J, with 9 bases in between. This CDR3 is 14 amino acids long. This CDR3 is CASSPPSRPETQYF. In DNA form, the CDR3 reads TGTGCCAGCTCACCACCTAGCCGCCCAGAGACCCAGTACTTC.

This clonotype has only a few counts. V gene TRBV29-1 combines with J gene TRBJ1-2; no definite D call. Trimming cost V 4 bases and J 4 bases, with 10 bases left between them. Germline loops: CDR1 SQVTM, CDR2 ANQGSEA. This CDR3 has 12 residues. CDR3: CSVVSQFYGYTF. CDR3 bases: TGCAGCGTTGTGAGTCAGTTCTATGGCTACACCTTC.

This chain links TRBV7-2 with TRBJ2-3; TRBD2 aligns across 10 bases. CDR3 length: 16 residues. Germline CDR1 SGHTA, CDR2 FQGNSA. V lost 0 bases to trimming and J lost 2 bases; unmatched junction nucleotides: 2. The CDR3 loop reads CASSLASGGITDTQYF. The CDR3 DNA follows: TGTGCCAGCAGCTTAGCTAGCGGGGGGATCACAGATACGCAGTATTTT.

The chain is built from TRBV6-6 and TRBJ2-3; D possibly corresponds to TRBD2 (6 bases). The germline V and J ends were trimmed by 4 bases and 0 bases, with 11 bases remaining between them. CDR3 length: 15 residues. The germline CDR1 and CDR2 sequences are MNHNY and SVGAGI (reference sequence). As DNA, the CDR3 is TGTGCCAGCAGTTCGACTAGAAGGAGCACAGATACGCAGTATTTT. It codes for CASSSTRRSTDTQYF.

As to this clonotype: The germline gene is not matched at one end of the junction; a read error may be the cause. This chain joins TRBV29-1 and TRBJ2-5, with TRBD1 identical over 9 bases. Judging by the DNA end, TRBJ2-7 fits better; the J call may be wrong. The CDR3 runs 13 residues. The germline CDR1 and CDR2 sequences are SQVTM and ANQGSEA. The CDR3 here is CSAEGQGIHEQYF. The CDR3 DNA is TGCAGCGCTGAAGGACAGGGGATCCACGAGCAGTACTTC.

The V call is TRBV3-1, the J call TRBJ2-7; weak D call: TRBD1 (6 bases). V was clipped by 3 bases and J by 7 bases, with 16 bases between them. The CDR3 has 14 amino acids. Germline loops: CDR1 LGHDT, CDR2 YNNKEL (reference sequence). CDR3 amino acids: CASSHHRQAWEQYF. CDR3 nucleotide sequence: TGTGCCAGCAGCCACCACCGACAGGCCTGGGAGCAGTACTTC.

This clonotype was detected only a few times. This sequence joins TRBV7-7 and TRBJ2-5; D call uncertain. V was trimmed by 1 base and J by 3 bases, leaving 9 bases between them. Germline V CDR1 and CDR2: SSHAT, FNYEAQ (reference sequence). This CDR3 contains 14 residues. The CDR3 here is CASSLDYAEETQYF. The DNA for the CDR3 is TGTGCCAGCAGCTTAGATTACGCAGAAGAGACCCAGTACTTC.

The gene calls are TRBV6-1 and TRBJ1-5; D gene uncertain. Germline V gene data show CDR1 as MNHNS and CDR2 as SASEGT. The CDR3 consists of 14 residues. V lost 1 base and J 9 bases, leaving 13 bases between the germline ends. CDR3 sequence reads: CASSEGAAYTPQHF. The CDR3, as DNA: TGTGCCAGCAGTGAAGGAGCGGCCTACACGCCCCAGCATTTT.

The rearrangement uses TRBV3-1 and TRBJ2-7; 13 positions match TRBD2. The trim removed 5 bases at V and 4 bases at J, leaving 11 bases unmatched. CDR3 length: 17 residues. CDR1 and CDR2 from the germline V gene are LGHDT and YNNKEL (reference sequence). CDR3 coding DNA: TGTGCCAGCAGCACCTTACTAGCGGGGGGGCGAGGTTACGAGCAGTACTTC. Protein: CASSTLLAGGRGYEQYF.

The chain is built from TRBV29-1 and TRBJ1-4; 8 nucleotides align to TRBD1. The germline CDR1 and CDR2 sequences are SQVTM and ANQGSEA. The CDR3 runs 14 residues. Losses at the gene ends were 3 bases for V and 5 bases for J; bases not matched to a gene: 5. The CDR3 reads CSVDTGGKNEKLFF. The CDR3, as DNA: TGCAGCGTTGATACAGGGGGAAAGAATGAAAAACTGTTTTTT.

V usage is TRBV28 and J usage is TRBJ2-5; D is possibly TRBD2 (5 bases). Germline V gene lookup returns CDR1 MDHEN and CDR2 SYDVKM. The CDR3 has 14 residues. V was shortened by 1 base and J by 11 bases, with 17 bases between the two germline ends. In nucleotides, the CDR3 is TGTGCCAGCAGTTTATCCCCCTCCGGTTGGGAGCAGTACTTC. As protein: CASSLSPSGWEQYF. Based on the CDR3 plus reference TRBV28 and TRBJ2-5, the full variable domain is DVKVTQSSRYLVKRTGEKVFLECVQDMDHENMFWYRQDPGLGLRLIYFSYDVKMKEKGDIPEGYSVSREKKERFSLILESASTNQTSMYLCASSLSPSGWEQYFGPGTRLLVL.

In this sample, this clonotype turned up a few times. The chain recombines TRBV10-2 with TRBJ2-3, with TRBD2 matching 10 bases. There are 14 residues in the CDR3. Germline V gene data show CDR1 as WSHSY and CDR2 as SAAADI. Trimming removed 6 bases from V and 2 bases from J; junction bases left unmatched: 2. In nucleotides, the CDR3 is TGCGCCAGCAGGAGCGGGAGGGACACAGATACGCAGTATTTT. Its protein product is CASRSGRDTDTQYF.

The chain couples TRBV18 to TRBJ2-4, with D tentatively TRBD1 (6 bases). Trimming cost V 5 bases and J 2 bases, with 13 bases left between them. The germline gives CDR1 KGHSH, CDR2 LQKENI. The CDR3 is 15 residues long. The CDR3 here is CASSTTQGPKNIQYF. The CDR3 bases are TGTGCCAGCTCAACCACGCAGGGGCCCAAAAACATTCAGTACTTC.

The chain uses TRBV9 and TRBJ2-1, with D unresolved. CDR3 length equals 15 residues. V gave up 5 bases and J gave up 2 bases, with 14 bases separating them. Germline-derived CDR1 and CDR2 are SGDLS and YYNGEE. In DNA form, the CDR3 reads TGTGCCAGCAGTCAGAAAGGCGGAACCTACAATGAGCAGTTCTTC. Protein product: CASSQKGGTYNEQFF.

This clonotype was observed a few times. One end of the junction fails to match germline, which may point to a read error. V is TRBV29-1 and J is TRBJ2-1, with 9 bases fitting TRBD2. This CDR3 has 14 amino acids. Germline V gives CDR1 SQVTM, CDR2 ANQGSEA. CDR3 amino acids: CSAETSGYYNEQFF. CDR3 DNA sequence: TGCAGCGCTGAAACTAGCGGGTACTACAATGAGCAGTTCTTC.

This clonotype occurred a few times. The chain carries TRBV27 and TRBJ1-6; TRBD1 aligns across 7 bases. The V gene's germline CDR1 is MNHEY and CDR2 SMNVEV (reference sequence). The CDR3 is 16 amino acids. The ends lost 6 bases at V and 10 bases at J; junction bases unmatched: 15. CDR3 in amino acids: CASSPLQGDRVSPLHF. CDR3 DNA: TGTGCCAGCAGCCCTCTTCAGGGGGACCGCGTCTCACCCCTCCACTTT.

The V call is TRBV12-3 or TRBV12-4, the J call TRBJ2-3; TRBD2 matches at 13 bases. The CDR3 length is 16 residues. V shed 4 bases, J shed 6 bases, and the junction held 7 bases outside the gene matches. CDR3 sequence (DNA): TGTGCCAGCAGTTCGGGACTAGCGGGGAGCCTCGATACGCAGTATTTT. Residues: CASSSGLAGSLDTQYF.

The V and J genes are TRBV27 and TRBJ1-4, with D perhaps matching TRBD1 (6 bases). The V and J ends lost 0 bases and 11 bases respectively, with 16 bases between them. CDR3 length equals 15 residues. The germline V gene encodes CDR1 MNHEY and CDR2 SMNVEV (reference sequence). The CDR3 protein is CASSLSPGGDRKLFF. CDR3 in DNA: TGTGCCAGCAGTTTATCTCCCGGGGGCGATCGGAAACTGTTTTTT.

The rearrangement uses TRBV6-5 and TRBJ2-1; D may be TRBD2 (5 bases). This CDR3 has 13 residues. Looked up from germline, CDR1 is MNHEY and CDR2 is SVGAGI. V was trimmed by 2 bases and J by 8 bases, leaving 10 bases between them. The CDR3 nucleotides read TGTGCCAGCAGTTACGAGGACTGGGATGAGCAGTTCTTC. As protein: CASSYEDWDEQFF.

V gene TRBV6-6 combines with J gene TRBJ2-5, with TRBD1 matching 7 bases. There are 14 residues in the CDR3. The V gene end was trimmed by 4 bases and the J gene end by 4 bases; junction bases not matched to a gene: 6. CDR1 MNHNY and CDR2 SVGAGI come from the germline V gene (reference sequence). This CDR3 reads CASSSQTGPETQYF. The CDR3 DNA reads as TGTGCCAGCAGTTCGCAGACAGGGCCAGAGACCCAGTACTTC.

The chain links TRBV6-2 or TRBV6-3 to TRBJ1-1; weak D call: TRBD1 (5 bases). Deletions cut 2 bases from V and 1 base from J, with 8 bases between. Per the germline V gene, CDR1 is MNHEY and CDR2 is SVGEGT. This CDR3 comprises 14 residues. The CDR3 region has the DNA TGTGCCAGCAGTTACGGGGACGGGAACACTGAAGCTTTCTTT. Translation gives CASSYGDGNTEAFF.

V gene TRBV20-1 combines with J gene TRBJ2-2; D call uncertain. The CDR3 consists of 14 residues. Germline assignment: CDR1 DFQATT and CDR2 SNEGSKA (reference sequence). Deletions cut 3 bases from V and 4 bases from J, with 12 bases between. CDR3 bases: TGCAGTGCTAGGGGCTCAGGAACCACCGGGGAGCTGTTTTTT. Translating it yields CSARGSGTTGELFF.

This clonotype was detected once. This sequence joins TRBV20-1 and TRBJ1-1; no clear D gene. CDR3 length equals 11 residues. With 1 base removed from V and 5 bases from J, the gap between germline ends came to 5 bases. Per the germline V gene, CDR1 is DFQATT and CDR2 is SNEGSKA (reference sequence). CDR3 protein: CSARVGTEAFF. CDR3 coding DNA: TGCAGTGCTAGAGTAGGTACTGAAGCTTTCTTT.

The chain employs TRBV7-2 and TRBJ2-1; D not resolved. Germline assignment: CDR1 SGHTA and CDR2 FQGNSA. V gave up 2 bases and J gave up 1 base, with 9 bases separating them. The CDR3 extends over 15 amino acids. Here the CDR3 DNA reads TGTGCCAGCAGCTTAACGCTAGTTTCCTACAATGAGCAGTTCTTC. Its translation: CASSLTLVSYNEQFF.

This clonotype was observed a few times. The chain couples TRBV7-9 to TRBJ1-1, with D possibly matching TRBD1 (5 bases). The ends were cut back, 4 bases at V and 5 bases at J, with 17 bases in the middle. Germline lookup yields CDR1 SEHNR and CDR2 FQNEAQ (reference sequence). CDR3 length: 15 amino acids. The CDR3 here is CASSSGGRRETEAFF. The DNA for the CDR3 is TGTGCCAGCAGCTCCGGGGGGAGGCGGGAGACTGAAGCTTTCTTT.